This entry lists 32 T cell receptor beta chains sequenced from one sample in a study of response to subunit inactivated influenza vaccine. TCRdb redid the calling of the RT-PCR reads with MiXCR, one entry per CDR3 protein. Among around 530,000 distinct CDR3 sequences listed, about 15% were seen once. The input for sequencing was CD4+ T cells sorted from PBMCs, taken roughly 24 months after vaccination. Receptors originate from a man between 50 and 75 years old who received an inactivated influenza vaccine.

The chain is built from TRBV12-3 or TRBV12-4 and TRBJ2-7; 10 nucleotides line up with TRBD2. The CDR3 is made up of 17 amino acids. The trim removed 4 bases at V and 5 bases at J, leaving 14 bases unmatched. DNA for the CDR3: TGTGCCAGCAGTTGGGATCCTGGACTAGCGGATCCTCACGAGCAGTACTTC. Translating it yields CASSWDPGLADPHEQYF.

V usage is TRBV29-1 and J usage is TRBJ1-5; D is perhaps TRBD1 (6 bases). The germline CDR1 and CDR2 sequences are SQVTM and ANQGSEA. Trimming shortened V by 4 bases and J by 1 base, and 8 bases separated the two germline ends. The CDR3 loop spans 13 amino acids. In nucleotides, the CDR3 is TGCAGCGTTGCAACAGGGAGCAATCAGCCCCAGCATTTT. Encoded protein: CSVATGSNQPQHF.

The CDR3 spells CASSLSPLRAKRQETQYF. CDR3 coding DNA: TGTGCCAGCAGTTTATCCCCCCTGCGGGCAAAGCGTCAAGAGACCCAGTACTTC. The chain couples TRBV27 to TRBJ2-5; TRBD2 is a possible D gene (5 bases). Trimming cost V 0 bases and J 2 bases, with 19 bases left between them. Per germline, CDR1 MNHEY and CDR2 SMNVEV (reference sequence). CDR3 length equals 18 residues.

In its sample, this clonotype was seen many times. V usage is TRBV20-1 and J usage is TRBJ2-5; no clear D. Germline V CDR1 and CDR2: DFQATT, SNEGSKA (reference sequence). V was clipped by 5 bases and J by 5 bases, with 12 bases between them. The CDR3 sequence is 12 residues long. The CDR3 is CSALPVRETQYF. CDR3 DNA sequence: TGCAGTGCTCTACCGGTCAGGGAGACCCAGTACTTC.

This clonotype was detected a few times. J is TRBJ1-1 and V is TRBV7-2; 7 nucleotides agree with TRBD1. Germline V gene lookup returns CDR1 SGHTA and CDR2 FQGNSA. The CDR3 spans 15 residues. The junction had 10 bases not matched to a gene; V was cut back by 5 bases and J by 4 bases. CDR3 region: CASSEETGVRTEAFF. The DNA for the CDR3 is TGTGCCAGCAGCGAAGAAACAGGGGTTCGCACTGAAGCTTTCTTT.

This clonotype was detected ten times or more. The chain uses TRBV20-1 and TRBJ1-2, with 8 bases that match TRBD1. This CDR3 is 16 amino acids long. Germline V gene data show CDR1 as DFQATT and CDR2 as SNEGSKA (reference sequence). After removal of 0 bases from V and 7 bases from J, the junction contained 13 bases not matched to a gene. CDR3 protein: CSARDRIGRGPVGYTF. The CDR3 DNA sequence: TGCAGTGCTAGAGATCGTATTGGCAGGGGGCCCGTTGGCTACACCTTC.

V gene TRBV12-3 or TRBV12-4 combines with J gene TRBJ1-5; D gene ambiguous. This CDR3 region has 13 residues. Trimming removed 4 bases from V and 9 bases from J, with 13 bases in between. CDR3 loop: CASSSIGSGPQHF. The CDR3 nucleotides are TGTGCCAGCAGTTCGATAGGCTCTGGGCCCCAGCATTTT.

This clonotype has only one observation. This chain links TRBV6-1 with TRBJ1-2; 10 nucleotides line up with TRBD1. This CDR3 region has 14 residues. The germline gives CDR1 MNHNS, CDR2 SASEGT. V gave up 0 bases and J gave up 8 bases; unmatched junction bases: 3. The CDR3 DNA is TGTGCCAGCAGTGAAGCGGGGACAGGGGACGGCTACACCTTC. Translation: CASSEAGTGDGYTF.

There are a few counts of this clonotype. The chain links TRBV27 to TRBJ2-7; tentative D call: TRBD2 (6 bases). Germline values: CDR1 MNHEY, CDR2 SMNVEV (reference sequence). The CDR3 contains 13 residues. V lost 3 bases and J lost 3, with 9 bases in between. The DNA of the CDR3 is TGTGCCAGCAGTTTTAACGGGGGCTACGAGCAGTACTTC. Residues: CASSFNGGYEQYF.

The CDR3 DNA sequence: TGCAGTGCAGACAGGGGGCGAGAGACCCAGTACTTC. Amino acids: CSADRGRETQYF. V is TRBV20-1 and J is TRBJ2-5, with 10 nucleotides matching TRBD1. V trimming: 6 bases; J trimming: 4 bases; junction bases outside the gene matches: 2. CDR3 size: 12 residues. The germline CDR1 and CDR2 sequences are DFQATT and SNEGSKA (reference sequence).

The chain is built from TRBV18 and TRBJ1-5; D gene ambiguous. With 2 bases removed from V and 6 bases from J, the gap between germline ends came to 14 bases. The CDR3 covers 15 residues. Germline CDR1 is KGHSH and CDR2 is LQKENI. The CDR3 protein is CASSPNTARGQPQHF. CDR3 sequence (DNA): TGTGCCAGCTCACCAAACACGGCCCGGGGTCAGCCCCAGCATTTT.

The table lists this clonotype with a few counts. This chain uses TRBV5-1 with TRBJ1-1, with D possibly being TRBD1 (6 bases). Germline V gives CDR1 SGHRS, CDR2 YFSETQ. The CDR3 extends over 15 amino acids. Trimming cost V 0 bases and J 6 bases, with 15 bases left between them. The CDR3 is CASSLEGQGRSEAFF. CDR3 nucleotides: TGCGCCAGCAGCTTGGAGGGCCAGGGGCGGTCTGAAGCTTTCTTT.

This clonotype has a count of ten or more. The chain is built from TRBV5-1 and TRBJ2-1; D is perhaps TRBD2 (6 bases). V lost 0 bases to trimming and J lost 6 bases, with 10 bases between them. The CDR3 sequence is 14 residues long. Germline-derived CDR1 and CDR2 are SGHRS and YFSETQ. The CDR3 protein is CASSLGGLSNEQFF. The CDR3 DNA reads as TGCGCCAGCAGCTTGGGGGGACTTTCCAATGAGCAGTTCTTC.

V and J are TRBV9 and TRBJ2-3; the D is unclear. V lost 4 bases to trimming and J lost 4 bases, with 19 bases between them. Germline-derived CDR1 and CDR2 are SGDLS and YYNGEE. This CDR3 has 16 residues. CDR3 sequence reads: CASSPDGPRSADTQYF. CDR3 DNA: TGTGCCAGCAGCCCAGATGGGCCCAGGTCGGCAGATACGCAGTATTTT. The full variable domain, rest sourced from reference TRBV9 and TRBJ2-3, is DSGVTQTPKHLITATGQRVTLRCSPRSGDLSVYWYQQSLDQGLQFLIQYYNGEERAKGNILERFSAQQFPDLHSELNLSSLELGDSALYFCASSPDGPRSADTQYFGPGTRLTVL.

The rearrangement links TRBV12-3 or TRBV12-4 to TRBJ2-2, with 10 bases identical to TRBD2. Unmatched junction bases numbered 10, after V lost 1 base and J lost 5 bases. The CDR3 spans 18 residues. CDR3 coding DNA: TGTGCCAGCAGTTTAGAGCGGGGGGGCCTGGGTAGGACCGGGGAGCTGTTTTTT. Its translation: CASSLERGGLGRTGELFF.

The chain uses TRBV29-1 and TRBJ2-3; TRBD2 matches at 11 bases. Per germline, CDR1 SQVTM and CDR2 ANQGSEA. The CDR3 covers 16 residues. Trimming cost V 4 bases and J 0 bases; bases outside gene matches: 6. The DNA for the CDR3 is TGCAGCGTTGCGGCTAGCGGGGGGTCTAGCACAGATACGCAGTATTTT. It yields the protein CSVAASGGSSTDTQYF.

The V and J genes are TRBV20-1 and TRBJ2-1; 7 bases map to TRBD2. J gave up 2 bases and V 6 bases, and 7 bases lay outside the gene matches. The CDR3 sequence is 14 residues long. CDR1 and CDR2 (germline): DFQATT, SNEGSKA (reference sequence). The CDR3 loop is CSALSGKAYNEQFF. The CDR3 region has the DNA TGCAGTGCCTTGAGCGGGAAAGCCTACAATGAGCAGTTCTTC.

This clonotype was seen more than once but under ten times. V is TRBV6-1 and J is TRBJ2-3, with TRBD2 matching over 12 bases. Germline lookup yields CDR1 MNHNS and CDR2 SASEGT. The CDR3 is 16 residues long. J gave up 2 bases and V 6 bases, and 6 bases lay outside the gene matches. The CDR3 spells CASSTSGGRTTDTQYF. The CDR3 bases are TGTGCCAGCAGCACTAGCGGGGGGAGAACCACAGATACGCAGTATTTT.

V usage is TRBV29-1 and J usage is TRBJ1-1, with 9 nucleotides matching TRBD1. Germline CDR1 SQVTM, CDR2 ANQGSEA. Trimming took 6 bases from V and 3 from J; bases not matched to a gene: 11. CDR3 length: 15 residues. DNA for the CDR3: TGCAGCGTCGGATACGGACAGGGGAGCGACACTGAAGCTTTCTTT. Protein sequence: CSVGYGQGSDTEAFF.

In its sample, this clonotype was seen a few times. The chain is built from TRBV14 and TRBJ1-1; a weak D match, TRBD1 (5 bases). The CDR3 consists of 14 residues. CDR1 is SGHDN, CDR2 FVKESK, per germline. The V end was cut by 2 bases, the J end by 7 bases, with 14 bases between. CDR3 sequence reads: CASSQLGAAHEAFF. For the CDR3, the DNA is TGTGCCAGCAGCCAATTAGGGGCAGCCCATGAAGCTTTCTTT. Filled out from reference TRBV14 and TRBJ1-1, the complete variable domain reads EAGVTQFPSHSVIEKGQTVTLRCDPISGHDNLYWYRRVMGKEIKFLLHFVKESKQDESGMPNNRFLAERTGGTYSTLKVQPAELEDSGVYFCASSQLGAAHEAFFGQGTRLTVV.

The chain links TRBV9 to TRBJ1-4, with D unclear. Germline V gives CDR1 SGDLS, CDR2 YYNGEE. The CDR3 contains 15 residues. Deletions cut 4 bases from V and 0 bases from J, with 10 bases between. CDR3 in amino acids: CASSISGATNEKLFF. The CDR3 bases are TGTGCCAGCAGCATATCAGGAGCAACTAATGAAAAACTGTTTTTT. Complete variable domain (other parts from reference TRBV9 and TRBJ1-4): DSGVTQTPKHLITATGQRVTLRCSPRSGDLSVYWYQQSLDQGLQFLIQYYNGEERAKGNILERFSAQQFPDLHSELNLSSLELGDSALYFCASSISGATNEKLFFGSGTQLSVL.

This clonotype came up a few times. J is TRBJ2-6 and V is TRBV5-1; D gene unclear. From germline, CDR1 is SGHRS and CDR2 YFSETQ. V was trimmed by 0 bases and J by 7 bases, leaving 8 bases between them. The CDR3 is made up of 14 amino acids. This chain's CDR3 is CASSLGPIANVLTF. The CDR3 region has the DNA TGCGCCAGCAGCTTGGGGCCGATTGCCAACGTCCTGACTTTC. Looking up the rest from reference TRBV5-1 and TRBJ2-6 gives the full variable domain: KAGVTQTPRYLIKTRGQQVTLSCSPISGHRSVSWYQQTPGQGLQFLFEYFSETQRNKGNFPGRFSGRQFSNSRSEMNVSTLELGDSALYLCASSLGPIANVLTFGAGSRLTVL.

CDR3 protein: CSASIQETQYF. The CDR3 nucleotides are TGCAGTGCCTCAATCCAAGAGACCCAGTACTTC. The rearrangement links TRBV20-1 to TRBJ2-5; D is unresolved. CDR1 and CDR2 from the germline V gene are DFQATT and SNEGSKA (reference sequence). The CDR3 length is 11 residues. V lost 6 bases, J lost 1 base, and 6 bases lay in between.

The chain is built from TRBV4-2 and TRBJ2-2, with D maybe TRBD1 (6 bases). V was cut by 0 bases and J by 1 base, with 18 bases left in between. CDR1 LGHNA and CDR2 YNFKEQ come from the germline V gene. This CDR3 region has 19 residues. In DNA form, the CDR3 reads TGTGCCAGCAGCCAAGATCAGTTTGTTTTGGACAGGAACACCGGGGAGCTGTTTTTT. Translation gives CASSQDQFVLDRNTGELFF.

This rearrangement joins TRBV2 to TRBJ1-5; D gene uncertain. V was trimmed by 4 bases and J by 4 bases, leaving 8 bases between them. There are 13 residues in the CDR3. Per the germline V gene, CDR1 is SNHLY and CDR2 is FYNNEI. The CDR3 is CASSVSGNQPQHF. Here the CDR3 DNA reads TGTGCCAGCAGTGTGTCGGGTAATCAGCCCCAGCATTTT.

With regard to this clonotype: A read error may produce the germline difference seen at one junction end. The J gene is TRBJ2-3, the V gene TRBV12-3 or TRBV12-4, with D unclear. This CDR3 comprises 14 residues. CDR3 residues: CASSLGAISDTRYF. The CDR3 DNA is TGTGCCAGCAGTTTAGGGGCCATTTCAGATACGCGGTATTTT.

This clonotype was found a few times. V is TRBV11-2 and J is TRBJ2-4; the D gene could be TRBD1 or TRBD2 (6 bases each). CDR3 length: 14 residues. The V end lost 4 bases, the J end lost 8 bases, and 15 bases lay between the germline ends. CDR1 and CDR2 (germline): SGHAT, FQNNGV. CDR3 nucleotides: TGTGCCAGCAGCTCCGGGGGCAGGGGTGACATTCAGTACTTC. Protein: CASSSGGRGDIQYF.

This clonotype appeared a few times. The chain joins TRBV24-1 to TRBJ1-2, with TRBD1 matching over 8 bases. This CDR3 spans 14 amino acids. Losses at the gene ends were 5 bases for V and 2 bases for J; bases not matched to a gene: 3. Looked up from germline, CDR1 is KGHDR and CDR2 is SFDVKD. CDR3 amino acids: CATSGWDRNYGYTF. The CDR3 nucleotides are TGTGCCACCAGTGGCTGGGACAGGAACTATGGCTACACCTTC.

This clonotype has only a few counts. This chain connects TRBV5-1 to TRBJ2-5; D is undetermined. Germline V CDR1 and CDR2: SGHRS, YFSETQ. This CDR3 comprises 14 residues. Trimming took 2 bases from V and 5 from J, leaving 13 bases between them. The chain's CDR3 is CASSFRPTSETQYF. CDR3 in DNA: TGCGCCAGCAGCTTTAGACCTACGTCGGAGACCCAGTACTTC.

The chain uses TRBV7-9 and TRBJ2-5, with D possibly TRBD2 on 5 matching bases. Trimming pared 4 bases from V and 1 base from J, leaving 7 bases between. The CDR3 loop spans 13 amino acids. Germline CDR1 SEHNR, CDR2 FQNEAQ (reference sequence). CDR3 nucleotides: TGTGCCAGCAGCTCGGGATTCCAAGAGACCCAGTACTTC. Translated, it gives CASSSGFQETQYF.

This chain joins TRBV5-1 and TRBJ2-3; D is perhaps TRBD1 (5 bases). The V gene lost 4 bases and the J gene lost 2 bases, with 11 bases spanning the gap. The germline V gene has CDR1 SGHRS and CDR2 YFSETQ. The CDR3 sequence is 14 residues long. As DNA, the CDR3 is TGCGCCAGCAGCAGAGACAGACCCACAGATACGCAGTATTTT. Encoded protein: CASSRDRPTDTQYF.

The chain carries TRBV12-3 or TRBV12-4 and TRBJ2-7, with D tentatively TRBD1 or TRBD2 (7 bases each). The ends were cut back, 3 bases at V and 0 bases at J, with 12 bases in the middle. CDR3 length: 15 residues. The CDR3 coding sequence is TGTGCCAGCAGTTTTGGCAGGGGGGGCTCCTACGAGCAGTACTTC. Its translation is CASSFGRGGSYEQYF.